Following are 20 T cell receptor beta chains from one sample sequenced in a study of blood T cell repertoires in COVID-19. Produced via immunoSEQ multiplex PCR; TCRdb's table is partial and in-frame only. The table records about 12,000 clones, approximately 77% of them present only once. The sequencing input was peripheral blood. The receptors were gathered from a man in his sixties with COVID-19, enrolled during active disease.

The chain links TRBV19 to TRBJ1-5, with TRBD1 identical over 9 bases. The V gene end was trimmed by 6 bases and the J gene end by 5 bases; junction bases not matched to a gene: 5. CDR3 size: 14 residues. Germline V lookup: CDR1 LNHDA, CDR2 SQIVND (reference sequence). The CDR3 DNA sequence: TGTGCCAGTAGGCCGGGACAGGGATATCAGCCCCAGCATTTT. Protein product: CASRPGQGYQPQHF.

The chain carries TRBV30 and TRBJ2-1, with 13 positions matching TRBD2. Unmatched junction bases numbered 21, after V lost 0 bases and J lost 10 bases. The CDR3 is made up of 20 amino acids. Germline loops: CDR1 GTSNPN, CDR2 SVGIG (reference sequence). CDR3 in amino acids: CAWSVLGQPGLAGVYWEQFF. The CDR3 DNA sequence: TGTGCCTGGAGTGTACTAGGACAGCCCGGACTAGCGGGAGTTTATTGGGAGCAGTTCTTC.

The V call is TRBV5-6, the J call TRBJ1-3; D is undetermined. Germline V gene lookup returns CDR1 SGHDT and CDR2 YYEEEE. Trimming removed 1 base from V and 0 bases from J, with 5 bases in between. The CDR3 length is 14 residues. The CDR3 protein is CASSLTASGNTIYF. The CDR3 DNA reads TGTGCCAGCAGCTTGACAGCCTCTGGAAACACCATATATTTT.

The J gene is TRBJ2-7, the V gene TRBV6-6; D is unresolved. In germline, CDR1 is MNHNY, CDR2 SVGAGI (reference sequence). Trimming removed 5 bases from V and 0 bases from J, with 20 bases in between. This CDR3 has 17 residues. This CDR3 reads CASSPRSGFLSSYEQYV. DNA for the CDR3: TGTGCCAGCAGTCCCCGCTCGGGTTTCCTAAGCTCCTACGAGCAGTACGTC.

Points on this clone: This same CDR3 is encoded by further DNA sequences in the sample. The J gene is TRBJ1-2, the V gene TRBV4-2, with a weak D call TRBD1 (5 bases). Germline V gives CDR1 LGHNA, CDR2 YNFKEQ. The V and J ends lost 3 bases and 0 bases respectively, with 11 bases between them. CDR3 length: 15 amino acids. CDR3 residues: CASSQGQAPNYGYTF. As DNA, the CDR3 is TGTGCCAGCAGCCAGGGGCAAGCCCCTAACTATGGCTACACCTTC.

The CDR3 DNA is TGTGCCTGGAATACAGGAGATGGAAACACCATATATTTT. Translated: CAWNTGDGNTIYF. V is TRBV30 and J is TRBJ1-3; possible D gene TRBD1, 5 bases. The CDR3 has 13 amino acids. Germline lookup yields CDR1 GTSNPN and CDR2 SVGIG (reference sequence). Trimming pared 4 bases from V and 3 bases from J, leaving 10 bases between.

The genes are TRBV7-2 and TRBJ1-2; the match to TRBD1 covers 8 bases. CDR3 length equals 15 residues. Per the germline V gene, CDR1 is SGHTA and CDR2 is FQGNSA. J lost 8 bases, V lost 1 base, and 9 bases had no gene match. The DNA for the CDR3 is TGTGCCAGCAGCTTAGGAATTCAGGGGGCCTCGGGCTACACCTTC. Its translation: CASSLGIQGASGYTF.

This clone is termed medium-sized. CDR3 sequence (DNA): TGTGCCAGCAGTTCCCAAGGGGATCCTGCGGGAAGGGGCTACACCTTC. Translating gives CASSSQGDPAGRGYTF. The chain links TRBV7-2 to TRBJ1-2; a possible D gene is TRBD1 (5 bases). Germline CDR1 reads SGHTA; CDR2 reads FQGNSA. The CDR3 sequence is 16 residues long. The germline V and J ends were trimmed by 6 bases and 8 bases, with 25 bases remaining between them. The full variable domain, its missing parts supplied by reference TRBV7-2 and TRBJ1-2, is GAGVSQSPSNKVTEKGKDVELRCDPISGHTALYWYRQSLGQGLEFLIYFQGNSAPDKSGLPSDRFSAERTGGSVSTLTIQRTQQEDSAVYLCASSSQGDPAGRGYTFGSGTRLTVV.

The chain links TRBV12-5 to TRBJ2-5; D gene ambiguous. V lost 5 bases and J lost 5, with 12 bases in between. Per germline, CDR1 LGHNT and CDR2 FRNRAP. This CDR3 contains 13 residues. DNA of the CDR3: TGTGCTAGTGGTCCGAGTGGAGTCGAGACCCAGTACTTC. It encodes CASGPSGVETQYF. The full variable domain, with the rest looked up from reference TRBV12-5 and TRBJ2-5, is DARVTQTPRHKVTEMGQEVTMRCQPILGHNTVFWYRQTMMQGLELLAYFRNRAPLDDSGMPKDRFSAEMPDATLATLKIQPSEPRDSAVYFCASGPSGVETQYFGPGTRLLVL.

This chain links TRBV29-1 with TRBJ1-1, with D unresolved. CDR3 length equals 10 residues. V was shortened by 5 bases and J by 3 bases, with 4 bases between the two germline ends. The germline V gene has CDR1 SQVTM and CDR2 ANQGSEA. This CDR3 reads CSVHYTEAFF. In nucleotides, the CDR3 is TGCAGCGTTCACTACACTGAAGCTTTCTTT. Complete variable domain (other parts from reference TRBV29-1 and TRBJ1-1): SAVISQKPSRDICQRGTSLTIQCQVDSQVTMMFWYRQQPGQSLTLIATANQGSEATYESGFVIDKFPISRPNLTFSTLTVSNMSPEDSSIYLCSVHYTEAFFGQGTRLTVV.

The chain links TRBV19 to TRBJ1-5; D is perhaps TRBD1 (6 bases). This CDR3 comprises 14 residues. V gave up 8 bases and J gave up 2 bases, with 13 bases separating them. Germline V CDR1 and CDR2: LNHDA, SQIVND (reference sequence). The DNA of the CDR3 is TGTGCCAGTCAGGACAGTAAACGCAATCAGCCCCAGCATTTT. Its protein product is CASQDSKRNQPQHF.

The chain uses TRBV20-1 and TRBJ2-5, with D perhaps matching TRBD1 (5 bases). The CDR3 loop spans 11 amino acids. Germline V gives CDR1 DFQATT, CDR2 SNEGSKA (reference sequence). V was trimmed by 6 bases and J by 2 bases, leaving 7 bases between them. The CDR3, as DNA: TGCAGTGCGCACAGGCAAGAGACCCAGTACTTC. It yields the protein CSAHRQETQYF.

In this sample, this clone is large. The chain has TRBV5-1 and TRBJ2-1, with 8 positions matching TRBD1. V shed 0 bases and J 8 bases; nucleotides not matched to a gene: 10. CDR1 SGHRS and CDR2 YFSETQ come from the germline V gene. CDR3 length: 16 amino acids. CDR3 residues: CASSLAEQGVVDEQFF. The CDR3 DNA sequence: TGCGCCAGCAGCTTGGCCGAACAGGGGGTAGTCGATGAGCAGTTCTTC.

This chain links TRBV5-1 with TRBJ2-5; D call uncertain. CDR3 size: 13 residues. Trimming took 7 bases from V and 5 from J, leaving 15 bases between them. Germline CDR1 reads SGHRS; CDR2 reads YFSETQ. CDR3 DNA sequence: TGCGCCAGCCAAGCTCGCGTTGGTGAGACCCAGTACTTC. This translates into CASQARVGETQYF.

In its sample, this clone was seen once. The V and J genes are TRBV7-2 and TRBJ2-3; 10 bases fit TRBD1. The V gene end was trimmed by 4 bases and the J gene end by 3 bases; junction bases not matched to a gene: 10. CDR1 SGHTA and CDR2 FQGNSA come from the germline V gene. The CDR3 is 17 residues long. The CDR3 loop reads CASSWTRGQGFTDTQYF. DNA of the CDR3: TGTGCCAGCAGCTGGACCCGGGGACAGGGGTTTACAGATACGCAGTATTTT.

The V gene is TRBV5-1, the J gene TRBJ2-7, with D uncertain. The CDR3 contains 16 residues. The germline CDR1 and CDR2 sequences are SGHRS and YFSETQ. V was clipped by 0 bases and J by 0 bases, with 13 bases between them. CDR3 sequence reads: CASSLVGEPSSYEQYF. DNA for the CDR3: TGCGCCAGCAGCTTGGTAGGAGAGCCTAGCTCCTACGAGCAGTACTTC. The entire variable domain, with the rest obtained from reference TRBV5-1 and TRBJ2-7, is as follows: KAGVTQTPRYLIKTRGQQVTLSCSPISGHRSVSWYQQTPGQGLQFLFEYFSETQRNKGNFPGRFSGRQFSNSRSEMNVSTLELGDSALYLCASSLVGEPSSYEQYFGPGTRLTVT.

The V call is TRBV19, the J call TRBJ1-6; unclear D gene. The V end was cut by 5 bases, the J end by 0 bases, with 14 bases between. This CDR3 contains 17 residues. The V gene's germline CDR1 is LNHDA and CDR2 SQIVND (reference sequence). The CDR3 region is CASSSPPGSSYNSPLHF. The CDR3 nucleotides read TGTGCCAGTAGTTCGCCCCCTGGGAGCTCCTATAATTCACCCCTCCACTTT. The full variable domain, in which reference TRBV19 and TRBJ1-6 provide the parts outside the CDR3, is DGGITQSPKYLFRKEGQNVTLSCEQNLNHDAMYWYRQDPGQGLRLIYYSQIVNDFQKGDIAEGYSVSREKKESFPLTVTSAQKNPTAFYLCASSSPPGSSYNSPLHFGNGTRLTVT.

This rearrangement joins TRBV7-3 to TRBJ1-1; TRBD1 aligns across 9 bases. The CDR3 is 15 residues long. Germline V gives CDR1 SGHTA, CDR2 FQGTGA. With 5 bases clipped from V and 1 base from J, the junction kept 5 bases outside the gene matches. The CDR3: CASSRNRGPNTEAFF. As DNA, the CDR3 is TGTGCCAGCAGCAGGAACAGGGGGCCGAACACTGAAGCTTTCTTT.

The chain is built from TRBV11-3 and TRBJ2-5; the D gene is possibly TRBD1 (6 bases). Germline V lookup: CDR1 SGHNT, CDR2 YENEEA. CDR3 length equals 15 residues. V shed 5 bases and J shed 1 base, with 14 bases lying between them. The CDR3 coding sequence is TGTGCCAGCAGCCCTAGGGGACAATTCCAAGAGACCCAGTACTTC. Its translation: CASSPRGQFQETQYF.

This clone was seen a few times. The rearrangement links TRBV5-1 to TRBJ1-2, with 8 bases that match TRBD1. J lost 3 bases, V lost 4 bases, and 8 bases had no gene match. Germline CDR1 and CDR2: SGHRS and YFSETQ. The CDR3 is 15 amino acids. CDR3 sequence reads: CASSPGQGEDYGYTF. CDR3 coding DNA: TGCGCCAGCAGCCCTGGACAGGGAGAAGACTATGGCTACACCTTC. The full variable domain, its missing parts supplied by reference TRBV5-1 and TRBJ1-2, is KAGVTQTPRYLIKTRGQQVTLSCSPISGHRSVSWYQQTPGQGLQFLFEYFSETQRNKGNFPGRFSGRQFSNSRSEMNVSTLELGDSALYLCASSPGQGEDYGYTFGSGTRLTVV.